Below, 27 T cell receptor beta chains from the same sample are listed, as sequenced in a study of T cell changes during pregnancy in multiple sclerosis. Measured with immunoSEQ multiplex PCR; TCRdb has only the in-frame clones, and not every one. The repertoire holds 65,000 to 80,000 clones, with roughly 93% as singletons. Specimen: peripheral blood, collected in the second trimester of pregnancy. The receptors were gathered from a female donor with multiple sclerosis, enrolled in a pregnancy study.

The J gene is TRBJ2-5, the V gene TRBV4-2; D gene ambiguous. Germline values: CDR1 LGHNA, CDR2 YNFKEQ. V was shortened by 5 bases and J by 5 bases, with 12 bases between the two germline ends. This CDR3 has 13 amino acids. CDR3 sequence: CASSDPGYETQYF. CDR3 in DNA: TGTGCCAGCAGCGACCCAGGTTATGAGACCCAGTACTTC.

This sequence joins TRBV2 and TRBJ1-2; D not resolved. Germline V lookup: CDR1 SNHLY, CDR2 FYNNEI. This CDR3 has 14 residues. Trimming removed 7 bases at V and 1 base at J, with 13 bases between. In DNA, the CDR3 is TGTGCCAGCATTCCAGACCCTAGTAACTATGGCTACACCTTC. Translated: CASIPDPSNYGYTF.

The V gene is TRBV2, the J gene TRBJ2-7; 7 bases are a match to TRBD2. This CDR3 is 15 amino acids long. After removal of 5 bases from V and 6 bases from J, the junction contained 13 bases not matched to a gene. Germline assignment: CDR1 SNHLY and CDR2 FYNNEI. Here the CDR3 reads CASSSGLGGSSEQYF. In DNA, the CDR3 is TGTGCCAGCAGTAGCGGACTAGGCGGGAGCTCCGAGCAGTACTTC.

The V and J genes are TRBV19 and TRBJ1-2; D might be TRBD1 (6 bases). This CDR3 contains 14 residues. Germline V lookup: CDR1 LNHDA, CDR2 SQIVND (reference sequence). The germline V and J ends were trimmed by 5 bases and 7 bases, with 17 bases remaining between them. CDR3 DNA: TGTGCCAGTAGTCTCCTCGGGGGGCAGGTTGGCTACACCTTC. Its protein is CASSLLGGQVGYTF.

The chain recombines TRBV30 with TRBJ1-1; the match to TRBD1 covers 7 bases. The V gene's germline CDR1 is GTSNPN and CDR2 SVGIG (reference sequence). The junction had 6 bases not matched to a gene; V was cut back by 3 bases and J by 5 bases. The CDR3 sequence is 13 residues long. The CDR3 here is CAWRGQGGTEAFF. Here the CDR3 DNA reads TGTGCCTGGAGGGGGCAGGGGGGTACTGAAGCTTTCTTT.

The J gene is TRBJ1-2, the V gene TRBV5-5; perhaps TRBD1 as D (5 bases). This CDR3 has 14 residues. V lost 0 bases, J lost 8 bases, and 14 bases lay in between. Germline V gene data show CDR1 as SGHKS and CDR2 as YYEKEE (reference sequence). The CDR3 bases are TGTGCCAGCAGCTTGGACCCTGGGGCTTTAGGCTACACCTTC. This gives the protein CASSLDPGALGYTF.

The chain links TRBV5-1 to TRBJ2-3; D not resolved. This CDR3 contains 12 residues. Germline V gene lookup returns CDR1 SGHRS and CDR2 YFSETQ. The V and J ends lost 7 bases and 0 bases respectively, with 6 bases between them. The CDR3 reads CASSYSTDTQYF. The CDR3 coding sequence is TGCGCCAGCTCTTATAGCACAGATACGCAGTATTTT. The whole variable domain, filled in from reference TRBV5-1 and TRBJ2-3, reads KAGVTQTPRYLIKTRGQQVTLSCSPISGHRSVSWYQQTPGQGLQFLFEYFSETQRNKGNFPGRFSGRQFSNSRSEMNVSTLELGDSALYLCASSYSTDTQYFGPGTRLTVL.

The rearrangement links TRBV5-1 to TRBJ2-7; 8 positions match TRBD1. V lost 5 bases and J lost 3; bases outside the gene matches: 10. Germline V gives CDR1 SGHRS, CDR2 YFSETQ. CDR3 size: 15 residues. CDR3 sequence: CASRFTDRGDYEQYF. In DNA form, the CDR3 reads TGCGCCAGCAGATTTACAGACAGGGGTGACTACGAGCAGTACTTC.

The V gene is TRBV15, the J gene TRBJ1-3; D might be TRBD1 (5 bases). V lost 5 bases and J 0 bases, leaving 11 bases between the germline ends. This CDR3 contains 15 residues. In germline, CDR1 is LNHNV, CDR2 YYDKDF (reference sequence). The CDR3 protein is CATSDHQGSGNTIYF. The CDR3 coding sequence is TGTGCCACCAGCGACCATCAGGGCTCTGGAAACACCATATATTTT. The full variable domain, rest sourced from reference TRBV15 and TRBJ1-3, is DAMVIQNPRYQVTQFGKPVTLSCSQTLNHNVMYWYQQKSSQAPKLLFHYYDKDFNNEADTPDNFQSRRPNTSFCFLDIRSPGLGDTAMYLCATSDHQGSGNTIYFGEGSWLTVV.

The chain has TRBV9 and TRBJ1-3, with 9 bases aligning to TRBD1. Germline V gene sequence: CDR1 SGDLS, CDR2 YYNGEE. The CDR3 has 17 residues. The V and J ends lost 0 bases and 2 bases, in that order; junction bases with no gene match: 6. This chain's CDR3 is CASSVVGQGAPGNTIYF. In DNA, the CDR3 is TGTGCCAGCAGCGTAGTGGGACAGGGAGCCCCTGGAAACACCATATATTTT.

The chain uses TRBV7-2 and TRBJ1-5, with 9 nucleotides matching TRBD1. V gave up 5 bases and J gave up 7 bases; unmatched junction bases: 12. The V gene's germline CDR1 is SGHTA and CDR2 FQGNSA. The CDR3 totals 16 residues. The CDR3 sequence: CASSPYRTGAGQPQHF. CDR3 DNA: TGTGCCAGCAGCCCCTACCGGACAGGGGCAGGGCAGCCCCAGCATTTT.

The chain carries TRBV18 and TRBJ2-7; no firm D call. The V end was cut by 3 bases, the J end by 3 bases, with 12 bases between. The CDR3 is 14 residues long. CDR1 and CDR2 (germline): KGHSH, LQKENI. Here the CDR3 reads CASSPGSDLYEQYF. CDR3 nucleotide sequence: TGTGCCAGCTCACCCGGCAGCGACCTCTACGAGCAGTACTTC.

In nucleotides, the CDR3 is TGTGCCAGCAGCTTAATTACAGTCTACAATGAGCAGTTCTTC. Its translation is CASSLITVYNEQFF. The chain carries TRBV7-9 and TRBJ2-1; no firm D call. Looked up from germline, CDR1 is SEHNR and CDR2 is FQNEAQ (reference sequence). The CDR3 extends over 14 amino acids. V gave up 2 bases and J gave up 3 bases, with 8 bases separating them.

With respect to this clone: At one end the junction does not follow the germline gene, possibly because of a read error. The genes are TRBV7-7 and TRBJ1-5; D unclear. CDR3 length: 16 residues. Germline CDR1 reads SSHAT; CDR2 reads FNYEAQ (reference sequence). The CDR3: CASSLAPRASNQPQHF. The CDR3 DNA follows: TGTGCTAGCAGCTTAGCGCCGAGGGCTAGCAATCAGCCCCAGCATTTT. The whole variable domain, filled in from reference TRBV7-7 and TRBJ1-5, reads GAGVSQSPRYKVTKRGQDVTLRCDPISSHATLYWYQQALGQGPEFLTYFNYEAQPDKSGLPSDRFSAERPEGSISTLTIQRTEQRDSAMYRCASSLAPRASNQPQHFGDGTRLSIL.

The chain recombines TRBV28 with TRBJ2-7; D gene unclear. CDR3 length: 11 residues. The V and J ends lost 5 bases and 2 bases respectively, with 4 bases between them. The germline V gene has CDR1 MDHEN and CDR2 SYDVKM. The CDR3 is CASSPAYEQYF. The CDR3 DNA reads TGTGCCAGCAGTCCCGCCTACGAGCAGTACTTC.

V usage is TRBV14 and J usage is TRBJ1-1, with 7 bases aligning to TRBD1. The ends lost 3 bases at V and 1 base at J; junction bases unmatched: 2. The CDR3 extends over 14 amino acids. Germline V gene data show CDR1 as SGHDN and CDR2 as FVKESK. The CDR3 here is CASSQTGQNTEAFF. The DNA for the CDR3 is TGTGCCAGCAGCCAGACAGGGCAGAACACTGAAGCTTTCTTT.

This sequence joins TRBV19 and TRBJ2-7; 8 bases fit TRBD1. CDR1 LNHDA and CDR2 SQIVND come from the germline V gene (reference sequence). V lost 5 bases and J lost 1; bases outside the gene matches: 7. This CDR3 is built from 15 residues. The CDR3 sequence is CASSPAGQGSYEQYF. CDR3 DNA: TGTGCCAGTAGTCCCGCAGGACAGGGATCCTACGAGCAGTACTTC.

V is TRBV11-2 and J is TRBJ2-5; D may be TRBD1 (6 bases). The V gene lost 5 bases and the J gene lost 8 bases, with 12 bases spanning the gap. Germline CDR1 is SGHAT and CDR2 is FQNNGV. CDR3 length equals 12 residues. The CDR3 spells CASSRNRETQYF. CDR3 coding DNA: TGTGCCAGCAGCCGGAACAGGGAAACCCAGTACTTC.

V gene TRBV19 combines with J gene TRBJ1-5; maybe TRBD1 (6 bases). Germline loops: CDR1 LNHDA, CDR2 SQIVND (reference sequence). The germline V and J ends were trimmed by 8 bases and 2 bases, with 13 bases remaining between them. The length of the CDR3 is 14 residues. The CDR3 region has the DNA TGTGCCAGTTGTCGGGCAGGGGGCAATCAGCCCCAGCATTTT. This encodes CASCRAGGNQPQHF.

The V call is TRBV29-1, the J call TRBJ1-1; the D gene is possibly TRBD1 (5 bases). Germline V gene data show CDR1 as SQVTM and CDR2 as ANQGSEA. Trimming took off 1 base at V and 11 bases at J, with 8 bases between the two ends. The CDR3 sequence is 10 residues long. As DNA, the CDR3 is TGCAGCGTTGAAGGGGGGGGTGCTTTCTTT. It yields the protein CSVEGGGAFF.

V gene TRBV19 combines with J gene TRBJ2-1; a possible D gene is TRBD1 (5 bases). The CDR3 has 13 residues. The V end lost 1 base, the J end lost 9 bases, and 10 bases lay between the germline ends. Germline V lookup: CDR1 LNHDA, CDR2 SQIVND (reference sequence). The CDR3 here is CASSIVGAVEQFF. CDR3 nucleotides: TGTGCCAGTAGTATAGTAGGGGCGGTTGAGCAGTTCTTC.

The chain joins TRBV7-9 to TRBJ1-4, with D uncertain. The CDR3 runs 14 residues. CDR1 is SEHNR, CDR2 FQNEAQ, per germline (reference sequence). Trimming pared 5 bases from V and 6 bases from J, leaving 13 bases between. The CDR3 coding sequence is TGTGCCAGCAGCCCGCGGGGAGATGATGAAAAACTGTTTTTT. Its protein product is CASSPRGDDEKLFF.

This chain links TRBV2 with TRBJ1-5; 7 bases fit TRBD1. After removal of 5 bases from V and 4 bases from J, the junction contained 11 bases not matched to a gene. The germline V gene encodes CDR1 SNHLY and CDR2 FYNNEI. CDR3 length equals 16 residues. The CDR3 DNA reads TGTGCCAGCAGTCCCACCCGACAGGGTCCAAATCAGCCCCAGCATTTT. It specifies CASSPTRQGPNQPQHF.

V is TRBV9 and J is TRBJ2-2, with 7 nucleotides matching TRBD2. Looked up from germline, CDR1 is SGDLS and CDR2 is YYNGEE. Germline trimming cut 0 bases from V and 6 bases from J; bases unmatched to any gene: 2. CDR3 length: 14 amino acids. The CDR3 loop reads CASSVGGGSGELFF. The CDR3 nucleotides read TGTGCCAGCAGCGTAGGGGGAGGGTCCGGGGAGCTGTTTTTT.

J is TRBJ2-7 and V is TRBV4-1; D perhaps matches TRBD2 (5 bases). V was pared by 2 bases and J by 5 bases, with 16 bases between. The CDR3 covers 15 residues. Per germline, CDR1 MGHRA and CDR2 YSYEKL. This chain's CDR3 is CASSQNPTTRDEQYF. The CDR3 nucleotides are TGCGCCAGCAGCCAAAACCCCACTACTAGGGACGAGCAGTACTTC.

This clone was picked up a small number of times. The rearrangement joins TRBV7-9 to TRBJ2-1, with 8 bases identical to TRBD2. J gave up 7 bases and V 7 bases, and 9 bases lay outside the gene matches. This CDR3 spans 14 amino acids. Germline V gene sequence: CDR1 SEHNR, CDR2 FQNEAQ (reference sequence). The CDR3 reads CASTNGGGRNEQFF. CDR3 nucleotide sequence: TGTGCCAGCACCAACGGCGGGGGGAGAAATGAGCAGTTCTTC.

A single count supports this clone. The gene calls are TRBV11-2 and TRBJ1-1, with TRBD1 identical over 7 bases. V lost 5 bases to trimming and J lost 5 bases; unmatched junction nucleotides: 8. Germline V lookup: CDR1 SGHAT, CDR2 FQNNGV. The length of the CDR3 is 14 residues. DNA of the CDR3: TGTGCCAGCAGCCCTGACAGGGTTGGGACTGAAGCTTTCTTT. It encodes CASSPDRVGTEAFF.